This T cell receptor (beta chain) emerged from a study of CD8 T cells in ankylosing spondylitis. Whole-study findings and limits: Reported data indicate significant enrichment of disease-linked clones within matched ankylosing spondylitis synovial fluid. Ankylosing spondylitis blood seemed to carry a telltale TCR beta motif made of several highly homologous variants.

This clonotype was recorded at least ten times. What it recognizes is unknown. Germline V lookup: CDR1 MNHEY, CDR2 SVGEGT. Trimming stripped 8 bases from V and 5 bases from J, with 18 bases between. The CDR3 is 15 residues long. TCRdb reanalysed the 5' RACE reads using MiXCR and keeps one entry per CDR3 protein. Of just over 300,000 distinct CDR3 sequences listed, around 20% were seen once; the top ten hold 3.5%. The V gene is TRBV6-2 or TRBV6-3, the J gene TRBJ2-2, with D tentatively TRBD1 (6 bases). The source of this sequence is a female donor with ankylosing spondylitis or in good health (not recorded which). Sequencing input: blood, either unsorted or a sorted T cell fraction (not recorded which). CDR3 residues: CASSQTGQPTGELFF. CDR3 bases: TGTGCCAGCTCTCAGACCGGACAGCCAACCGGGGAGCTGTTTTTT.